The rows below give T cell receptor beta chains drawn from one sample of a study of beta chain features in type 1 diabetes. Assay used: immunoSEQ multiplex PCR; TCRdb lists only in-frame clones, some missing. Of 150,000 to 190,000 clones in the sample, about 8.1% were seen once. Sequencing input: central memory CD4+ T cells from blood. The receptor source for this set is a man between 18 and 35 years old in good health. The CDR3 runs from the conserved cysteine through the conserved F or W. The D gene is left open where the match is weak. The listing skips clone size in some rows; elsewhere it reads once, few, many or a size class.

v_gene,abundance,d_gene,CDR3aa
TRBV27,.,TRBD2,CASRLAGAGETQYF
TRBV6-5,.,.,CASNRAGAYEQYF
TRBV28,few,TRBD2,CATHWREGHEQYF
TRBV30,many,.,CAWSRQDEQFF
TRBV30,.,.,CAWSVGTEVSYEQYF
TRBV2,.,.,CASSEDYGELFF
TRBV14,.,TRBD2,CASSQSSGAYEQYF
TRBV6-6,.,.,CASSSSGNSIQYF
TRBV11-3,.,.,CASSLSSHTGELFF
TRBV30,.,.,CAWSVSGMTEAFF
TRBV28,.,.,CASSSAGVHQPQHF
TRBV10-3,few,TRBD1,CAIRGTAATEAFF
TRBV30,many,.,CAWSAWNTEAFF
TRBV4-3,many,.,CASSRKPDSPLHF
TRBV10-3,few,.,CAISDLARAIQGYTF
TRBV7-2,.,.,CASAVGGPTEAFF
TRBV30,.,.,CAWSVPGNTEAFF
TRBV6-6,few,.,CASSYSMAEPQHF
TRBV4-1,few,.,CASSQRPLRLRTEAFF
TRBV28,.,.,CASRPGGTNIQYF
TRBV19,.,.,CASSIRTPGRVAEAFF
TRBV7-2,.,TRBD1,CASSLLPSSGTVSYEQYF
TRBV9,.,TRBD2,CASSVGPSGVETQYF
TRBV28,.,.,CASSLVSQPQHF
TRBV5-6,many,.,CASNVANYGYTF
TRBV7-7,.,TRBD2,CASSSGNSGAQETQYF
TRBV4-1,.,.,CASSQMGLTEAFF
TRBV6-1,.,.,CASSEAQGKVQPQHF
TRBV23-1,.,TRBD1,CASSQYRDRGDLNTGELFF
TRBV5-4,.,TRBD1,CASSQGQGANGELFF
TRBV18,.,.,CASSPAGTSLYEQYF
TRBV21-1,.,.,CASSKVRGQGSTNTEAFF
TRBV19,.,TRBD1,CASSPGQGYGYTF
TRBV7-2,.,TRBD1,CASSLVGQGHQPQHF
TRBV7-8,.,TRBD2,CASTPAGVWTGELFF
TRBV5-8,few,TRBD1,CASSLDDRGLYGYTF
TRBV7-3,.,.,CASSAQMSGITGELFF
TRBV30,.,.,CAWRPHTGAEIQYF
TRBV5-6,.,TRBD1,CASSSTGGWETQYF
TRBV6-5,few,.,CASSPHDSYGYTF
TRBV6-6,few,.,CASSQGTMDTEAFF
TRBV7-3,few,TRBD1,CASSQTSDRADTQYF